These T cell receptor beta chains were read from a single sample in a study of blood T cell repertoires in COVID-19. Assay used: immunoSEQ multiplex PCR; TCRdb lists only in-frame clones, some missing. This table holds 15,000 to 20,000 clones, around 81% found once. The sequenced material came from peripheral blood. The receptors were gathered from a man aged 40-49 years with active or convalescent COVID-19. The CDR3 runs from the conserved cysteine through the conserved F or W. A D gene is named only where the DNA matches it firmly. Size tells how often a clone was seen (once, few, many) or the class of an expanded clone, and some rows leave it out.

CDR3 protein: CASSVDRRYGYTF; CDR3 DNA: TGTGCCAGCAGCGTGGACAGACGCTATGGCTACACCTTC; J gene: TRBJ1-2; V gene: TRBV2; clone size: NA; D gene: NA
CDR3 protein: CASSFDGQGFGEKLFF; CDR3 DNA: TGCGCCAGCAGCTTTGATGGACAGGGGTTCGGTGAAAAACTGTTTTTT; J gene: TRBJ1-4; V gene: TRBV5-1; clone size: NA; D gene: TRBD1
CDR3 protein: CATSRDAGESLPYEQYF; CDR3 DNA: TGTGCCACCAGCAGAGATGCGGGTGAGAGTCTCCCCTACGAGCAGTACTTC; J gene: TRBJ2-7; V gene: TRBV15; clone size: NA; D gene: NA
CDR3 protein: CASSQVARFPQETQYF; CDR3 DNA: TGCGCCAGCAGCCAAGTAGCTAGGTTCCCCCAAGAGACCCAGTACTTC; J gene: TRBJ2-5; V gene: TRBV4-1; clone size: NA; D gene: NA
CDR3 protein: CASSLYADREYEQYF; CDR3 DNA: TGTGCCAGCAGCTTATATGCGGACAGGGAGTACGAGCAGTACTTC; J gene: TRBJ2-7; V gene: TRBV7-6; clone size: NA; D gene: TRBD1
CDR3 protein: CASSLSGGTQFF; CDR3 DNA: TGTGCCAGCAGCCTCAGTGGCGGGACGCAGTTCTTC; J gene: TRBJ2-1; V gene: TRBV6-5; clone size: NA; D gene: NA
CDR3 protein: CASSLVGQNYGYTF; CDR3 DNA: TGTGCCAGCAGCTTGGTGGGGCAGAACTATGGCTACACCTTC; J gene: TRBJ1-2; V gene: TRBV5-6; clone size: few; D gene: NA
CDR3 protein: CASSPAGFSLVGYF; CDR3 DNA: TGTGCCAGCAGTCCGGCGGGGTTTTCTCTCGTCGGGTACTTC; J gene: TRBJ2-5; V gene: TRBV25-1; clone size: once; D gene: NA
CDR3 protein: CASSYGGQGNTEAFF; CDR3 DNA: TGTGCCAGCAGTTACGGTGGACAGGGGAACACTGAAGCTTTCTTT; J gene: TRBJ1-1; V gene: TRBV6-5; clone size: once; D gene: TRBD1
CDR3 protein: CASSLDGTGNTEAFF; CDR3 DNA: TGTGCCAGCAGCTTAGATGGGACAGGGAACACTGAAGCTTTCTTT; J gene: TRBJ1-1; V gene: TRBV11-3; clone size: NA; D gene: TRBD1
CDR3 protein: CASSLVVYGDSGANVLTF; CDR3 DNA: TGTGCCAGCAGCTTAGTCGTCTATGGTGACTCTGGGGCCAACGTCCTGACTTTC; J gene: TRBJ2-6; V gene: TRBV7-2; clone size: NA; D gene: NA
CDR3 protein: CASSPGLAGVTDTQYF; CDR3 DNA: TGTGCCAGCAGCCCCGGGCTAGCGGGGGTCACAGATACGCAGTATTTT; J gene: TRBJ2-3; V gene: TRBV7-9; clone size: NA; D gene: TRBD2
CDR3 protein: CASSSPRSGGYEQYF; CDR3 DNA: TGTGCCAGCAGTTCCCCCCGGAGCGGGGGCTACGAGCAGTACTTC; J gene: TRBJ2-7; V gene: TRBV27; clone size: NA; D gene: TRBD2
CDR3 protein: CASSYPRGEQYF; CDR3 DNA: TGTGCCAGCAGTTACCCCAGGGGCGAGCAGTACTTC; J gene: TRBJ2-7; V gene: TRBV27; clone size: few; D gene: NA
CDR3 protein: CATSREQGTEAFF; CDR3 DNA: TGTGCCACCAGCAGAGAACAGGGGACTGAAGCTTTCTTT; J gene: TRBJ1-1; V gene: TRBV15; clone size: NA; D gene: TRBD1
CDR3 protein: CASSIGQGTDTQYF; CDR3 DNA: TGTGCCAGTAGTATAGGCCAGGGAACAGATACGCAGTATTTT; J gene: TRBJ2-3; V gene: TRBV19; clone size: NA; D gene: NA
CDR3 protein: CASSLGGGATRNQPQHF; CDR3 DNA: TGTGCCAGCAGCTTAGGCGGGGGGGCTACTCGCAATCAGCCCCAGCATTTT; J gene: TRBJ1-5; V gene: TRBV7-9; clone size: NA; D gene: NA
CDR3 protein: CATTNRNNEQFF; CDR3 DNA: TGTGCCACCACGAACAGAAACAATGAGCAGTTCTTC; J gene: TRBJ2-1; V gene: TRBV24-1; clone size: NA; D gene: NA
CDR3 protein: CASSFSNQPQHF; CDR3 DNA: TGTGCCAGCAGTTTCTCTAATCAGCCCCAGCATTTT; J gene: TRBJ1-5; V gene: TRBV12-3/TRBV12-4; clone size: NA; D gene: NA
CDR3 protein: CASRPPGLAGIQETQYF; CDR3 DNA: TGTGCCAGCAGACCTCCGGGACTAGCGGGGATCCAAGAGACCCAGTACTTC; J gene: TRBJ2-5; V gene: TRBV5-5; clone size: few; D gene: TRBD2
CDR3 protein: CASSEGQGAQPQHF; CDR3 DNA: TGTGCCAGCAGTGAGGGACAGGGGGCTCAGCCCCAGCATTTT; J gene: TRBJ1-5; V gene: TRBV2; clone size: NA; D gene: TRBD1
CDR3 protein: CASSLGGRGFYEQYF; CDR3 DNA: TGTGCCAGCAGCTTAGGGGGACGGGGGTTCTACGAGCAGTACTTC; J gene: TRBJ2-7; V gene: TRBV7-9; clone size: NA; D gene: NA
CDR3 protein: CASGGGRNTEAFF; CDR3 DNA: TGTGCCAGCGGAGGGGGCAGGAACACTGAAGCTTTCTTT; J gene: TRBJ1-1; V gene: TRBV6-5; clone size: NA; D gene: TRBD1
CDR3 protein: CATSSLGTSSQETQYF; CDR3 DNA: TGTGCCACCAGCAGTTTAGGGACTAGCTCGCAAGAGACCCAGTACTTC; J gene: TRBJ2-5; V gene: TRBV15; clone size: NA; D gene: TRBD2
CDR3 protein: CASSPRQGNNQPQHF; CDR3 DNA: TGTGCCAGCTCACCGCGACAGGGGAACAATCAGCCCCAGCATTTT; J gene: TRBJ1-5; V gene: TRBV18; clone size: NA; D gene: TRBD1
CDR3 protein: CASSPRTGSYNEQFF; CDR3 DNA: TGCGCCAGCAGCCCTCGGACAGGGTCCTACAATGAGCAGTTCTTC; J gene: TRBJ2-1; V gene: TRBV4-1; clone size: NA; D gene: TRBD1
CDR3 protein: CASRGSNTEAFF; CDR3 DNA: TGTGCCAGCAGGGGCAGCAACACTGAAGCTTTCTTT; J gene: TRBJ1-1; V gene: TRBV6-6; clone size: NA; D gene: NA
CDR3 protein: CASRHNKGQAAYEQYF; CDR3 DNA: TGTGCCAGCAGGCACAATAAGGGACAGGCGGCCTACGAGCAGTACTTC; J gene: TRBJ2-7; V gene: TRBV7-8; clone size: once; D gene: TRBD1
CDR3 protein: CAIRARDRGFRTDTQYF; CDR3 DNA: TGTGCCATCAGAGCCCGGGACAGGGGGTTTCGCACAGATACGCAGTATTTT; J gene: TRBJ2-3; V gene: TRBV10-3; clone size: few; D gene: TRBD1
CDR3 protein: CASSLGRVWRDEAFF; CDR3 DNA: TGTGCCAGCAGCTTAGGGCGAGTTTGGAGGGATGAAGCTTTCTTT; J gene: TRBJ1-1; V gene: TRBV7-9; clone size: NA; D gene: NA
CDR3 protein: CASSLALGEKLFF; CDR3 DNA: TGTGCCAGCAGCTTAGCCCTAGGAGAAAAACTGTTTTTT; J gene: TRBJ1-4; V gene: TRBV7-6; clone size: NA; D gene: NA
CDR3 protein: CASSPRDSNEKLFF; CDR3 DNA: TGTGCCAGCAGCCCCAGGGACTCTAATGAAAAACTGTTTTTT; J gene: TRBJ1-4; V gene: TRBV7-8; clone size: NA; D gene: NA
CDR3 protein: CASSLDFGGYSGNTIYF; CDR3 DNA: TGTGCCAGCAGCTTAGATTTCGGGGGTTACTCTGGAAACACCATATATTTT; J gene: TRBJ1-3; V gene: TRBV11-2; clone size: NA; D gene: NA
CDR3 protein: CASSVDRFQSGTFF; CDR3 DNA: TGCGCCAGCAGCGTAGACAGGTTTCAAAGTGGGACTTTCTTT; J gene: TRBJ1-1; V gene: TRBV5-1; clone size: few; D gene: NA
CDR3 protein: CASKGLAGGPRGANVLTF; CDR3 DNA: TGTGCCAGCAAGGGACTAGCGGGGGGCCCCCGGGGGGCCAACGTCCTGACTTTC; J gene: TRBJ2-6; V gene: TRBV2; clone size: few; D gene: TRBD2
CDR3 protein: CASSQDGDGGAWATGELFF; CDR3 DNA: TGCGCCAGCAGCCAAGATGGCGACGGGGGGGCCTGGGCCACCGGGGAGCTGTTTTTT; J gene: TRBJ2-2; V gene: TRBV4-3; clone size: NA; D gene: TRBD2
CDR3 protein: CASSSKDRSYSYEQYF; CDR3 DNA: TGTGCCAGCAGCTCCAAGGACAGGTCCTACTCCTACGAGCAGTACTTC; J gene: TRBJ2-7; V gene: TRBV7-2; clone size: few; D gene: TRBD1